This T cell receptor beta chain was identified in a study of shared clonotypes between healthy human individuals. Trimming took 4 bases from V and 5 from J, leaving 15 bases between them. Germline CDR1 SGHRS, CDR2 YFSETQ. The CDR3 consists of 15 residues. Profiling relied on immunoSEQ multiplex PCR, and the TCRdb table lists in-frame clones only, not all of them. The profile covers around 1,900,000 clones, with roughly 95% appearing a single time and about 1.7% taken by the ten largest. Study findings and constraints: Compared with clonotypes that all four donors shared, non-shared clonotypes had lower generation probabilities. Despite large depth, rarefaction showed incomplete sorted-subset sequencing.

A word on this clone: No antigen is known for it.

Terminally differentiated effector memory CD45RA+ cells were left out of the naive CD8 fraction, which was CD45RO-negative and positively selected for CCR7. The chain employs TRBV5-1 and TRBJ2-2, with a possible D match to TRBD2 (5 bases). The sequencing sample was made of naive CD8+ T cells from PBMCs. The TCR originated in a man younger than 35 in good health. Some clones in this sample may be carry-over from other donors' samples. CDR3 residues: CASSPFNGGTGELFF. CDR3 DNA: TGCGCCAGCAGCCCGTTTAACGGAGGTACCGGGGAGCTGTTTTTT.